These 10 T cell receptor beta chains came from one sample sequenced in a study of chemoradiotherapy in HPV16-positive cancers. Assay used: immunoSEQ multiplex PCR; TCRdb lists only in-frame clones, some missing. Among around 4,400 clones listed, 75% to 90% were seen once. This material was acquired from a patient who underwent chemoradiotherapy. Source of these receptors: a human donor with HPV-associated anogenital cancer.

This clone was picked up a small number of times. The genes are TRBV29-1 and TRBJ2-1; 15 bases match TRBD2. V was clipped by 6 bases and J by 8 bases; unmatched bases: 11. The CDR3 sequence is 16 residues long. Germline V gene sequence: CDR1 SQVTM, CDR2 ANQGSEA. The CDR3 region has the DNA TGCAGCGTCAACGGACTAGCGGGAGGGCCGTCTCATGAGCAGTTCTTC. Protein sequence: CSVNGLAGGPSHEQFF.

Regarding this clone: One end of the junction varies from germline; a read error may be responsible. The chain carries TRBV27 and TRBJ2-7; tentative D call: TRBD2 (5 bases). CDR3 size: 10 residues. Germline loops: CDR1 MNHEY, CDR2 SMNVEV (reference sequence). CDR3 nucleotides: TGTGCCAGCGGACTCGCCCCGGTCAACTTC. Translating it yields CASGLAPVNF.

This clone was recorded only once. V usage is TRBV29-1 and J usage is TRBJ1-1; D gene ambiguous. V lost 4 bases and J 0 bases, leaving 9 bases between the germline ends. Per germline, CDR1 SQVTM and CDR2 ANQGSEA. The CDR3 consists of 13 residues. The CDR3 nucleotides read TGCAGCGTTGTGACTGGGTTGAACACTGAAGCTTTCTTT. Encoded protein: CSVVTGLNTEAFF.

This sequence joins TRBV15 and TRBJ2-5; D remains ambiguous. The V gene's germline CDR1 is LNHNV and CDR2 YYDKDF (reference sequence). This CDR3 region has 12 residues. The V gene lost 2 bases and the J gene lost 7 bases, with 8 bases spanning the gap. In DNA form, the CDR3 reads TGTGCCACCAGCAGATCCCTGGGGACCCAGTACTTC. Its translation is CATSRSLGTQYF.

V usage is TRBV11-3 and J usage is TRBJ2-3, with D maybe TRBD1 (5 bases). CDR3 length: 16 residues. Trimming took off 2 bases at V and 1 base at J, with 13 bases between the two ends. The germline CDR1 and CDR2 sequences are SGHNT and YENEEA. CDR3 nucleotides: TGTGCCAGCAGCTTAAATTCCAGGGTGGGCACAGATACGCAGTATTTT. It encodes CASSLNSRVGTDTQYF.

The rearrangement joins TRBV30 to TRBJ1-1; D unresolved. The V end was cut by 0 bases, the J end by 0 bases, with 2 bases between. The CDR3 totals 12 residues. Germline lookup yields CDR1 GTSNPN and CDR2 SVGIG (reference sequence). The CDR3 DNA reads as TGTGCCTGGAGTGTAATGAACACTGAAGCTTTCTTT. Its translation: CAWSVMNTEAFF.

The CDR3 DNA reads as TGCAGCGTTTCTCAGGGGGACACCATATATTTT. This encodes CSVSQGDTIYF. The V gene is TRBV29-1, the J gene TRBJ1-3; the match to TRBD1 covers 7 bases. V lost 5 bases to trimming and J lost 8 bases; unmatched junction nucleotides: 3. The CDR3 consists of 11 residues. Germline V CDR1 and CDR2: SQVTM, ANQGSEA.

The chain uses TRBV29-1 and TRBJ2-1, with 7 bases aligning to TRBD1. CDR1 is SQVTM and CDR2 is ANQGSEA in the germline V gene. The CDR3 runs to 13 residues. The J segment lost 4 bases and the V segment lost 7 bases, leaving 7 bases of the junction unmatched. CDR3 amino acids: CSARLGQYNEQFF. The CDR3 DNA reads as TGCAGCGCAAGACTGGGACAGTACAATGAGCAGTTCTTC.

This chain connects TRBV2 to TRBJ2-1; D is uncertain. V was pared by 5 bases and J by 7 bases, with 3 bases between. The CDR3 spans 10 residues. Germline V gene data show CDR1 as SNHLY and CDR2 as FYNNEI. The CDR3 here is CASSFNEQFF. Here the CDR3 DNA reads TGTGCCAGCAGTTTTAATGAGCAGTTCTTC.

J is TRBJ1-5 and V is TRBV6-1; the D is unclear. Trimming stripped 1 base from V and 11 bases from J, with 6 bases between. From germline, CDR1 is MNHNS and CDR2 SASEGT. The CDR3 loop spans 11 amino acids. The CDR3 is CASSEGEAQHF. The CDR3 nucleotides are TGTGCCAGCAGTGAAGGCGAGGCCCAGCATTTT.